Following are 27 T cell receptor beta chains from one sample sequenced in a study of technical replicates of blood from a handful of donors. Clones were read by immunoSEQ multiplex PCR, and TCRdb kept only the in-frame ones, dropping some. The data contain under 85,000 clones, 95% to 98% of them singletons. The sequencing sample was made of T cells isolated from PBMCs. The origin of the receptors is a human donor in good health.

The DNA of the CDR3 is TGTGCCAGCAGTCCTCAGAGGAATGAAAAACTGTTTTTT. It specifies CASSPQRNEKLFF. J is TRBJ1-4 and V is TRBV6-1; D not certain. The V and J ends lost 5 bases and 5 bases respectively, with 9 bases between them. This CDR3 contains 13 residues. CDR1 and CDR2 (germline): MNHNS, SASEGT.

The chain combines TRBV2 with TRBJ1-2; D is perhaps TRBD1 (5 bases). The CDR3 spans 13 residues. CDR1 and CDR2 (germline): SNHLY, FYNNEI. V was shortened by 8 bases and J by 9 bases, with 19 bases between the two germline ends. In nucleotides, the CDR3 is TGTGCCAGCGGTAGGGAGGCGGGGGAGCGCTACACCTTC. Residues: CASGREAGERYTF.

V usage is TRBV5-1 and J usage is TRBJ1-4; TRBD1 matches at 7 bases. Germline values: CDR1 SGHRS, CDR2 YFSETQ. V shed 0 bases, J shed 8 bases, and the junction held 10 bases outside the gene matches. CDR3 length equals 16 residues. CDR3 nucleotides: TGCGCCAGCAGCTTGGAAGGACAGGAGATAGGAGAAAAACTGTTTTTT. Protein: CASSLEGQEIGEKLFF.

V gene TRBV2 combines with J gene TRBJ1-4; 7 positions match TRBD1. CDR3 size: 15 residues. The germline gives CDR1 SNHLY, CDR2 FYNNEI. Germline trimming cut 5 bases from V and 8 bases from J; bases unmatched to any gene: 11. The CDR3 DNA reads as TGTGCCAGCAGTACAGGACAGGAAGTTCGGGAAAAACTGTTTTTT. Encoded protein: CASSTGQEVREKLFF. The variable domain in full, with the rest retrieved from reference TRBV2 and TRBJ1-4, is EPEVTQTPSHQVTQMGQEVILRCVPISNHLYFYWYRQILGQKVEFLVSFYNNEISEKSEIFDDQFSVERPDGSNFTLKIRSTKLEDSAMYFCASSTGQEVREKLFFGSGTQLSVL.

This chain's CDR3 is CASKSGVYGYTF. The CDR3 nucleotides read TGTGCCTCCAAGTCAGGGGTCTATGGCTACACCTTC. This sequence joins TRBV6-5 and TRBJ1-2; a weak D match, TRBD1 (6 bases). From germline, CDR1 is MNHEY and CDR2 SVGAGI. V shed 11 bases and J shed 4 bases, with 14 bases lying between them. The CDR3 runs to 12 residues.

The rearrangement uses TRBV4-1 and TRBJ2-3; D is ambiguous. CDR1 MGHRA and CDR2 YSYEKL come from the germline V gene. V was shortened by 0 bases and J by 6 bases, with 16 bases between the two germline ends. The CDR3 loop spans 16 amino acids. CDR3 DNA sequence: TGCGCCAGCAGCCAAGATCCCCCCGGAGCGCGCGATACGCAGTATTTT. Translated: CASSQDPPGARDTQYF.

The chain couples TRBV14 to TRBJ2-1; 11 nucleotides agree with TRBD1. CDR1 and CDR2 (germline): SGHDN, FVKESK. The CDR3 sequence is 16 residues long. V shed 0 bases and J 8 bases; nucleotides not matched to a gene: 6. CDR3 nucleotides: TGTGCCAGCAGCCAAGAGGCCGGACAGGGGGCCTATGAGCAGTTCTTC. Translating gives CASSQEAGQGAYEQFF.

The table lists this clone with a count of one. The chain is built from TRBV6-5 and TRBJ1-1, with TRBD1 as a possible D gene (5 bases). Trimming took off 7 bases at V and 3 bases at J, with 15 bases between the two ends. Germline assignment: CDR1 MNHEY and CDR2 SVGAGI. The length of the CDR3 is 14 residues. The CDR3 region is CASNGGGWDTEAFF. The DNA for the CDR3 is TGTGCCAGCAACGGGGGGGGTTGGGACACTGAAGCTTTCTTT.

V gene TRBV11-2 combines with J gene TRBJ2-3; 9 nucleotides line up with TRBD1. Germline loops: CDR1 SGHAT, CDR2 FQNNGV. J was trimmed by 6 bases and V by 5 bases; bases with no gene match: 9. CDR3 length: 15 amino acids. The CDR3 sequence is CASSPNRGRKDTQYF. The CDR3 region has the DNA TGTGCCAGCAGCCCAAACAGGGGGCGCAAGGATACGCAGTATTTT.

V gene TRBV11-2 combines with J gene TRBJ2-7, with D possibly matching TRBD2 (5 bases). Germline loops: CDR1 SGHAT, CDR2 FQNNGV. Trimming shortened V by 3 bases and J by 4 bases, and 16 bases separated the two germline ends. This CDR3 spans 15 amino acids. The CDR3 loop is CASSFSSGQIYEQYF. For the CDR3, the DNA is TGTGCCAGCAGCTTCTCAAGCGGCCAAATTTACGAGCAGTACTTC. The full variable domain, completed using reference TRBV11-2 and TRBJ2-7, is EAGVAQSPRYKIIEKRQSVAFWCNPISGHATLYWYQQILGQGPKLLIQFQNNGVVDDSQLPKDRFSAERLKGVDSTLKIQPAKLEDSAVYLCASSFSSGQIYEQYFGPGTRLTVT.

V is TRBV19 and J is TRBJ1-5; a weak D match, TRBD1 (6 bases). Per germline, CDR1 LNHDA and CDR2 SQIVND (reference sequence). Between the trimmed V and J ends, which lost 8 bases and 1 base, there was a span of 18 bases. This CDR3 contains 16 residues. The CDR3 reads CASEETGPRSNQPQHF. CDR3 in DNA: TGTGCCAGTGAAGAAACAGGGCCTCGGAGCAATCAGCCCCAGCATTTT.

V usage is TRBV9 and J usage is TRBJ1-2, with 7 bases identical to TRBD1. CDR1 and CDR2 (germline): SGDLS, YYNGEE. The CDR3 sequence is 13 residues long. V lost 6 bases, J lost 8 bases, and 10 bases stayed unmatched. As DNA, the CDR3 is TGTGCCAGCACCCGGGACAGTAGCCGCGGCTACACCTTC. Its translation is CASTRDSSRGYTF. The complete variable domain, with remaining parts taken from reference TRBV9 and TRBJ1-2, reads DSGVTQTPKHLITATGQRVTLRCSPRSGDLSVYWYQQSLDQGLQFLIQYYNGEERAKGNILERFSAQQFPDLHSELNLSSLELGDSALYFCASTRDSSRGYTFGSGTRLTVV.

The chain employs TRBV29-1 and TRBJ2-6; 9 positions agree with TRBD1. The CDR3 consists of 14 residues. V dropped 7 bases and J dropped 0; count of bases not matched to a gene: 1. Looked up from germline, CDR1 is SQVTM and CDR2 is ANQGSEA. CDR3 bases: TGCAGCGCGACAGGGGGCTCTGGGGCCAACGTCCTGACTTTC. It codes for CSATGGSGANVLTF.

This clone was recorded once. The CDR3 region is CASNLHPGQGLGNQPQHF. The CDR3 nucleotides are TGTGCCAGCAATCTACACCCCGGACAAGGTCTGGGCAATCAGCCCCAGCATTTT. This rearrangement joins TRBV28 to TRBJ1-5; perhaps TRBD1 as D (5 bases). The CDR3 is made up of 18 amino acids. Trimming took off 7 bases at V and 2 bases at J, with 24 bases between the two ends. CDR1 is MDHEN and CDR2 is SYDVKM in the germline V gene.

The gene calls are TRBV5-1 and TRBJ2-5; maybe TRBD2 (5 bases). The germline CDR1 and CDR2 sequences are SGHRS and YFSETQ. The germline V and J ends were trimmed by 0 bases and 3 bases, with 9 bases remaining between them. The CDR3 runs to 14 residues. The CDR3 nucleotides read TGCGCCAGCAGCTTGGGACTACTCGAAGAGACCCAGTACTTC. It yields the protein CASSLGLLEETQYF.

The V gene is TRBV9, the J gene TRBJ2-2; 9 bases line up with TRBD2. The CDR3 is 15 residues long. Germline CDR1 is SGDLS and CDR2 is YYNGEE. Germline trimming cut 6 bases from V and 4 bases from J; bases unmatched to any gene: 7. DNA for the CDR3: TGTGCCAGCACTAATATAGCGGGAGTCACCGGGGAGCTGTTTTTT. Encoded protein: CASTNIAGVTGELFF.

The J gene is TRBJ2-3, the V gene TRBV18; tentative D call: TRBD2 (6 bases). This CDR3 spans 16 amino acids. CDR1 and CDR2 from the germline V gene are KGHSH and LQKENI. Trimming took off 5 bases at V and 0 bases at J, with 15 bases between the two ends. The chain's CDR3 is CASSSVIADSTDTQYF. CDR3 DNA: TGTGCCAGCTCAAGTGTGATAGCGGATAGCACAGATACGCAGTATTTT.

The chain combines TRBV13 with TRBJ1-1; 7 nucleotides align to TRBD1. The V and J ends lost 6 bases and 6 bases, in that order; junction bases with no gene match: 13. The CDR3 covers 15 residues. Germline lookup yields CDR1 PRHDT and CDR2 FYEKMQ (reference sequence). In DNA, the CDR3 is TGTGCCAGCAGACTAAGACAGGGCTTTGAGGCTGAAGCTTTCTTT. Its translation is CASRLRQGFEAEAFF.

CDR3: CASSPGGQNTDTQYF. In DNA form, the CDR3 reads TGTGCCAGCAGCCCCGGAGGACAGAACACAGATACGCAGTATTTT. This sequence joins TRBV9 and TRBJ2-3, with D perhaps matching TRBD1 (6 bases). The V end lost 4 bases, the J end lost 2 bases, and 14 bases lay between the germline ends. The germline CDR1 and CDR2 sequences are SGDLS and YYNGEE. This CDR3 contains 15 residues.

CDR3 sequence reads: CASSFGTGVATEAFF. CDR3 nucleotides: TGCGCCAGCAGCTTCGGGACAGGGGTGGCCACTGAAGCTTTCTTT. This chain connects TRBV5-1 to TRBJ1-1; 10 nucleotides agree with TRBD1. The germline gives CDR1 SGHRS, CDR2 YFSETQ. The CDR3 is 15 amino acids. The V gene end was trimmed by 2 bases and the J gene end by 4 bases; junction bases not matched to a gene: 5.

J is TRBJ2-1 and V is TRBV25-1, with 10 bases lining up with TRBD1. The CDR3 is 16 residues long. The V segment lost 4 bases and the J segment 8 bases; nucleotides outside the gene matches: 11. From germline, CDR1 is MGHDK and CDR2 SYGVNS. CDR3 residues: CASSGWGQGRGYEQFF. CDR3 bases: TGTGCCAGCAGTGGCTGGGGACAGGGGAGAGGCTATGAGCAGTTCTTC.

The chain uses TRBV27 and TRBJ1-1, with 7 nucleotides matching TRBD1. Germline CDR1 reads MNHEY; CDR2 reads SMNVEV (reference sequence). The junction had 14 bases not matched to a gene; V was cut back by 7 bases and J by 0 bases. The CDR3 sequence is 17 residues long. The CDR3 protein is CASTGNRGGRMNTEAFF. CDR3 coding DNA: TGTGCCAGCACCGGCAACAGGGGTGGGAGGATGAACACTGAAGCTTTCTTT.

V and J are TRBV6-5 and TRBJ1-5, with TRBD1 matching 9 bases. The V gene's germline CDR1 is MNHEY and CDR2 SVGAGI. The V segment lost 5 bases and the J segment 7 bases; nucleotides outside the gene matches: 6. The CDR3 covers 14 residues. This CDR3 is CASSPTGGRQPQHF. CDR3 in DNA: TGTGCCAGCAGTCCAACAGGGGGCCGACAGCCCCAGCATTTT.

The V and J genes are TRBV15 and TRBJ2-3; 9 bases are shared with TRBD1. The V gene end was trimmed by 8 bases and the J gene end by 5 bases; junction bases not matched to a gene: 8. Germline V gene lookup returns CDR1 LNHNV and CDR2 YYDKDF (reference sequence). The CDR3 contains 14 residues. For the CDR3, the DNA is TGTGCCACCTGTCCGGACAGGGGAAGAGATACGCAGTATTTT. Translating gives CATCPDRGRDTQYF.

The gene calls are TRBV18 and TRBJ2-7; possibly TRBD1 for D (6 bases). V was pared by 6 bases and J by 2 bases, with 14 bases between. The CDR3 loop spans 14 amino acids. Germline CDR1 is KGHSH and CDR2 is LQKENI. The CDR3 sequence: CASSPGTPAYEQYF. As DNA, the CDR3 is TGTGCCAGCTCTCCCGGGACACCTGCCTACGAGCAGTACTTC.

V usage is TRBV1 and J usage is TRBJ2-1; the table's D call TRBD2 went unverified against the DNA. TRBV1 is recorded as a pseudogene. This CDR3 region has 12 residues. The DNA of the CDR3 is TGCACCAGCAGCCATGGCCGGGACTCCGAGTTCTTC. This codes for CTSSHGRDSEFF.

For the CDR3, the DNA is TGTGCCAGCAGGGCGGACTTGGGGGCACACACTGAAGCTTTCTTT. The encoded protein is CASRADLGAHTEAFF. The rearrangement links TRBV9 to TRBJ1-1; maybe TRBD1 (6 bases). The germline CDR1 and CDR2 sequences are SGDLS and YYNGEE. The CDR3 has 15 residues. Deletions cut 5 bases from V and 3 bases from J, with 17 bases between.